Listed here are 27 T cell receptor beta chains from one sample, sequenced in a study of cytomegalovirus exposure and HLA in healthy donors. PCR employed 60 Vbeta and 13 Jbeta primers. Libraries were prepared by immunoSEQ multiplex PCR; TCRdb keeps only in-frame clonotypes and omits some of them. The sample includes under 200,000 clones, roughly 90% of them seen just once. Sequencing used PBMCs. The origin of the receptors is a woman younger than 30 in good health and CMV-seronegative.

The V and J genes are TRBV10-1 and TRBJ2-7, with D perhaps matching TRBD2 (5 bases). The length of the CDR3 is 14 residues. The germline V gene has CDR1 WNHNN and CDR2 SYGVQD (reference sequence). Trimming stripped 0 bases from V and 7 bases from J, with 13 bases between. The CDR3 region is CASSESSGSGEQYF. The CDR3, as DNA: TGCGCCAGCAGTGAGTCGAGTGGGAGTGGAGAGCAGTACTTC.

This clone was seen a handful of times. V and J are TRBV7-6 and TRBJ2-7; D is unclear. This CDR3 spans 14 amino acids. Trimming shortened V by 3 bases and J by 3 bases, and 12 bases separated the two germline ends. Germline V gives CDR1 SGHVS, CDR2 FNYEAQ. The CDR3 coding sequence is TGTGCCAGCAGCTTTGGTCCGGTTAACTACGAGCAGTACTTC. Translating gives CASSFGPVNYEQYF. The full variable domain, its missing parts supplied by reference TRBV7-6 and TRBJ2-7, is GAGVSQSPRYKVTKRGQDVALRCDPISGHVSLYWYRQALGQGPEFLTYFNYEAQQDKSGLPNDRFSAERPEGSISTLTIQRTEQRDSAMYRCASSFGPVNYEQYFGPGTRLTVT.

The J gene is TRBJ2-1, the V gene TRBV5-1, with 8 nucleotides matching TRBD1. Losses at the gene ends were 2 bases for V and 6 bases for J; bases not matched to a gene: 1. Germline CDR1 SGHRS, CDR2 YFSETQ. The CDR3 has 13 amino acids. This CDR3 reads CASSFTGGNEQFF. CDR3 DNA: TGCGCCAGCAGCTTCACAGGGGGCAATGAGCAGTTCTTC. Variable domain in full (rest from reference TRBV5-1 and TRBJ2-1): KAGVTQTPRYLIKTRGQQVTLSCSPISGHRSVSWYQQTPGQGLQFLFEYFSETQRNKGNFPGRFSGRQFSNSRSEMNVSTLELGDSALYLCASSFTGGNEQFFGPGTRLTVL.

The rearrangement joins TRBV11-1 to TRBJ2-5; maybe TRBD2 (7 bases). CDR3 size: 14 residues. Trimming removed 5 bases from V and 5 bases from J, with 15 bases in between. Germline V gene data show CDR1 as SGHAT and CDR2 as FQDESV (reference sequence). The CDR3 is CASSPGGAGETQYF. The CDR3 DNA reads TGTGCCAGCAGCCCTGGGGGGGCCGGTGAGACCCAGTACTTC.

The genes are TRBV7-2 and TRBJ2-3; 8 bases map to TRBD2. Germline assignment: CDR1 SGHTA and CDR2 FQGNSA. The CDR3 has 15 residues. Losses at the gene ends were 5 bases for V and 9 bases for J; bases not matched to a gene: 13. The CDR3 loop reads CASSLGRGGEGTQYF. In DNA, the CDR3 is TGTGCCAGCAGCCTCGGGAGGGGGGGAGAGGGAACGCAGTATTTT.

V gene TRBV28 combines with J gene TRBJ2-3; possibly TRBD2 for D (5 bases). The CDR3 covers 18 residues. Germline CDR1 is MDHEN and CDR2 is SYDVKM. The V end was cut by 3 bases, the J end by 4 bases, with 23 bases between. For the CDR3, the DNA is TGTGCCAGCAGTTTTTCCCCTCGGCAACCGCTTAGCGCAGATACGCAGTATTTT. Translated, it gives CASSFSPRQPLSADTQYF.

The chain joins TRBV5-1 to TRBJ2-1; TRBD2 is a possible D gene (6 bases). Germline assignment: CDR1 SGHRS and CDR2 YFSETQ. The ends were cut back, 0 bases at V and 8 bases at J, with 21 bases in the middle. The CDR3 has 17 amino acids. DNA of the CDR3: TGCGCCAGCAGCTTGGCCCAGGTCGCGGGGTCTTCCTATGAGCAGTTCTTC. It encodes CASSLAQVAGSSYEQFF.

The gene calls are TRBV29-1 and TRBJ2-7; 7 nucleotides line up with TRBD1. CDR1 SQVTM and CDR2 ANQGSEA come from the germline V gene. This CDR3 has 13 amino acids. V was pared by 4 bases and J by 4 bases, with 7 bases of the junction left unmatched. This CDR3 reads CSVVGTATYEQYF. The CDR3 bases are TGCAGCGTTGTAGGGACAGCGACGTACGAGCAGTACTTC.

The genes are TRBV10-3 and TRBJ2-5, with 10 bases identical to TRBD1. Germline CDR1 ENHRY, CDR2 SYGVKD. The CDR3 covers 16 residues. V lost 0 bases, J lost 5 bases, and 6 bases stayed unmatched. CDR3 coding DNA: TGTGCCATCAGTGAGTCGAAGGACAGGGGGTGGGAGACCCAGTACTTC. Translated: CAISESKDRGWETQYF.

The J gene is TRBJ2-1, the V gene TRBV7-3; 12 nucleotides match TRBD1. The CDR3 is made up of 16 amino acids. The ends lost 4 bases at V and 7 bases at J; junction bases unmatched: 8. Germline CDR1 reads SGHTA; CDR2 reads FQGTGA. CDR3 sequence reads: CASSSKGQGAGNEQFF. The CDR3 nucleotides are TGTGCCAGCAGCTCGAAGGGACAGGGGGCCGGTAATGAGCAGTTCTTC.

This rearrangement joins TRBV6-5 to TRBJ2-7, with 7 positions matching TRBD2. With 6 bases clipped from V and 0 bases from J, the junction kept 8 bases outside the gene matches. The CDR3 extends over 15 amino acids. The germline V gene encodes CDR1 MNHEY and CDR2 SVGAGI. This CDR3 reads CASSPTSASSYEQYF. CDR3 nucleotide sequence: TGTGCCAGCAGCCCCACTAGCGCCAGCTCCTACGAGCAGTACTTC.

This clone was seen once. The gene calls are TRBV19 and TRBJ2-7, with D maybe TRBD1 (7 bases). V shed 5 bases and J shed 1 base, with 12 bases lying between them. The CDR3 is 14 residues long. Germline CDR1 LNHDA, CDR2 SQIVND (reference sequence). The DNA for the CDR3 is TGTGCCAGTAGTTTACAGGGGACTTCCTACGAGCAGTACTTC. This encodes CASSLQGTSYEQYF.

CDR3: CASSFGRTGTGGDTQYF. In DNA form, the CDR3 reads TGTGCCAGCAGCTTCGGCCGGACAGGGACGGGTGGGGATACGCAGTATTTT. This chain connects TRBV7-9 to TRBJ2-3; TRBD1 matches 8 bases. With 3 bases clipped from V and 6 bases from J, the junction kept 14 bases outside the gene matches. Germline loops: CDR1 SEHNR, CDR2 FQNEAQ (reference sequence). The CDR3 has 17 amino acids.

The chain recombines TRBV27 with TRBJ1-1; 7 bases align to TRBD1. In germline, CDR1 is MNHEY, CDR2 SMNVEV (reference sequence). The CDR3 consists of 15 residues. After removal of 6 bases from V and 3 bases from J, the junction contained 10 bases not matched to a gene. CDR3 in amino acids: CASSREGRGDTEAFF. CDR3 DNA sequence: TGTGCCAGCAGCCGCGAGGGCAGGGGGGACACTGAAGCTTTCTTT.

The chain links TRBV11-2 to TRBJ2-5; TRBD2 agrees at 9 bases. With the DNA end fitting TRBJ2-7 better, the J assignment may be wrong. The CDR3 consists of 16 residues. Germline CDR1 SGHAT, CDR2 FQNNGV. This CDR3 reads CASSFGAGGPGDEQYF. CDR3 coding DNA: TGTGCCAGCAGCTTTGGGGCGGGAGGGCCCGGGGACGAGCAGTACTTC.

The J gene is TRBJ2-1, the V gene TRBV27, with 11 bases fitting TRBD2. The CDR3 runs to 14 residues. Germline CDR1 MNHEY, CDR2 SMNVEV (reference sequence). The V segment lost 4 bases and the J segment 6 bases; nucleotides outside the gene matches: 2. CDR3 protein: CASSSGLAVNEQFF. The CDR3 nucleotides read TGTGCCAGCAGTTCGGGACTAGCGGTCAATGAGCAGTTCTTC.

The V and J genes are TRBV18 and TRBJ1-2; 9 bases are shared with TRBD1. Germline assignment: CDR1 KGHSH and CDR2 LQKENI. J was trimmed by 0 bases and V by 6 bases; bases with no gene match: 5. This CDR3 comprises 15 residues. The CDR3 region is CASSQGQGTNYGYTF. CDR3 nucleotides: TGTGCCAGCTCCCAAGGACAGGGGACTAACTATGGCTACACCTTC.

This clone was recorded a few times. The chain recombines TRBV6-5 with TRBJ1-5; D unclear. CDR3 length: 16 amino acids. From germline, CDR1 is MNHEY and CDR2 SVGAGI. The germline V and J ends were trimmed by 0 bases and 3 bases, with 12 bases remaining between them. The CDR3 DNA is TGTGCCAGCAGTTACTCGTTCCCAGGCTACAATCAGCCCCAGCATTTT. Its protein product is CASSYSFPGYNQPQHF.

The chain joins TRBV27 to TRBJ2-7, with D tentatively TRBD1 (5 bases). Germline-derived CDR1 and CDR2 are MNHEY and SMNVEV (reference sequence). The CDR3 totals 14 residues. Trimming took off 2 bases at V and 7 bases at J, with 15 bases between the two ends. The CDR3 sequence is CASSLRTAGWEQYF. The CDR3 nucleotides read TGTGCCAGCAGTTTACGAACGGCAGGGTGGGAGCAGTACTTC.

The chain employs TRBV5-1 and TRBJ2-1, with D possibly matching TRBD1 (5 bases). The CDR3 sequence is 15 residues long. Between the trimmed V and J ends, which lost 5 bases and 6 bases, there was a span of 18 bases. Germline V CDR1 and CDR2: SGHRS, YFSETQ. CDR3 sequence reads: CASRPSRLGLNEQFF. The CDR3 region has the DNA TGCGCCAGCAGACCCTCAAGGTTGGGGCTCAATGAGCAGTTCTTC.

The chain couples TRBV4-1 to TRBJ1-1; 8 positions match TRBD1. Per germline, CDR1 MGHRA and CDR2 YSYEKL. This CDR3 contains 17 residues. The V and J ends lost 0 bases and 0 bases, in that order; junction bases with no gene match: 6. The DNA for the CDR3 is TGCGCCAGCAGCCAAGACCCGACAGGGGTAATGAACACTGAAGCTTTCTTT. Translating gives CASSQDPTGVMNTEAFF.

This clone came up once. CDR3 in amino acids: CASRNPGIQLFF. DNA of the CDR3: TGCGCCAGCAGAAATCCAGGGATACAACTGTTTTTT. The chain recombines TRBV10-2 with TRBJ1-4; D might be TRBD1 (5 bases). From germline, CDR1 is WSHSY and CDR2 SAAADI. V lost 6 bases and J lost 12, with 14 bases in between. The CDR3 contains 12 residues.

This sequence joins TRBV5-4 and TRBJ1-1; 7 bases are a match to TRBD1. The CDR3 has 15 amino acids. The V and J ends lost 5 bases and 5 bases, in that order; junction bases with no gene match: 12. Germline lookup yields CDR1 SGHNT and CDR2 YYREEE (reference sequence). The CDR3 DNA reads as TGTGCCAGCAGTAACCCCATGGACAGGCTGACTGAAGCTTTCTTT. Its translation is CASSNPMDRLTEAFF.

V and J are TRBV6-6 and TRBJ2-5; D may be TRBD2 (5 bases). V was trimmed by 4 bases and J by 4 bases, leaving 10 bases between them. The CDR3 runs to 13 residues. From germline, CDR1 is MNHNY and CDR2 SVGAGI (reference sequence). The CDR3 sequence: CASSSEGRETQYF. CDR3 sequence (DNA): TGTGCCAGCAGTTCCGAGGGCCGAGAGACCCAGTACTTC.

The chain is built from TRBV28 and TRBJ2-6, with D uncertain. V shed 3 bases and J shed 3 bases, with 9 bases lying between them. Per the germline V gene, CDR1 is MDHEN and CDR2 is SYDVKM. CDR3 size: 15 residues. CDR3 sequence reads: CASSFNLDGANVLTF. CDR3 coding DNA: TGTGCCAGCAGTTTTAATCTAGATGGGGCCAACGTCCTGACTTTC.

This clone has only one observation. This chain connects TRBV11-2 to TRBJ1-2; weak D call: TRBD1 (6 bases). This CDR3 has 17 residues. Germline V gene lookup returns CDR1 SGHAT and CDR2 FQNNGV. Deletions cut 5 bases from V and 4 bases from J, with 23 bases between. The CDR3 DNA sequence: TGTGCCAGCAGCCAATACCAGGGGATGCGCGTGGGCTATGGCTACACCTTC. This encodes CASSQYQGMRVGYGYTF.

This chain uses TRBV6-4 with TRBJ1-1; D not resolved. Germline loops: CDR1 MRHNA, CDR2 SNTAGT. Trimming removed 6 bases at V and 1 base at J, with 6 bases between. The CDR3 runs 12 residues. The CDR3 sequence: CASSSGNTEAFF. The CDR3 bases are TGTGCCAGCAGCAGCGGGAACACTGAAGCTTTCTTT.